The 6 T cell receptor beta chains in this list originate from one sample, sequenced in a study of early T cells in non-severe SARS-CoV-2 infection. TCRdb reanalysed the 5' RACE reads using MiXCR and keeps one entry per CDR3 protein. Of under 20,000 distinct CDR3 sequences in the sample, approximately 4.7% are singletons; the top ten hold about 6.3%. The source material was whole blood. The origin of the receptors is an adult who was a healthcare worker with PCR-confirmed SARS-CoV-2 infection or an uninfected control (not recorded which).

This clonotype has ten or more counts. The rearrangement uses TRBV6-1 and TRBJ2-7; D is possibly TRBD1 (5 bases). This CDR3 is 14 amino acids long. Trimming shortened V by 4 bases and J by 3 bases, and 13 bases separated the two germline ends. Germline CDR1 MNHNS, CDR2 SASEGT. Written as DNA, the CDR3 is TGTGCCAGCAGTGTTGGATTGCAGGGCTACGAGCAGTACGTC. This sequence encodes CASSVGLQGYEQYV.

This clonotype was counted ten times or more. This sequence joins TRBV4-1 and TRBJ2-7; 8 nucleotides align to TRBD1. CDR1 MGHRA and CDR2 YSYEKL come from the germline V gene. The CDR3 has 14 amino acids. The V segment lost 3 bases and the J segment 3 bases; nucleotides outside the gene matches: 4. CDR3 amino acids: CASSQGTGHYEQYV. The CDR3 nucleotides are TGCGCCAGCAGCCAGGGGACAGGACACTACGAGCAGTACGTC.

This clonotype was seen a handful of times. J is TRBJ2-1 and V is TRBV10-1; no firm D call. The CDR3 loop spans 16 amino acids. Germline CDR1 WNHNN, CDR2 SYGVQD (reference sequence). V was clipped by 0 bases and J by 3 bases, with 12 bases between them. The CDR3 reads CASSESLSPSYNEQFF. CDR3 DNA sequence: TGCGCCAGCAGTGAGTCCCTAAGCCCGAGCTACAATGAGCAGTTCTTC.

In its sample, this clonotype was seen a few times. This chain uses TRBV3-1 with TRBJ2-1; possibly TRBD2 for D (6 bases). Trimming removed 4 bases from V and 0 bases from J, with 16 bases in between. The CDR3 totals 17 residues. Germline V CDR1 and CDR2: LGHDT, YNNKEL (reference sequence). The CDR3 nucleotides read TGTGCCAGCAGCCTTAGGACCGGGACTCCCTCCTACAATGAGCAGTTCTTC. Amino acid sequence: CASSLRTGTPSYNEQFF.

By share, this clonotype ranks as medium-sized. J is TRBJ2-1 and V is TRBV20-1, with 13 nucleotides matching TRBD2. The junction had 9 bases not matched to a gene; V was cut back by 4 bases and J by 12 bases. The germline CDR1 and CDR2 sequences are DFQATT and SNEGSKA (reference sequence). CDR3 length: 14 residues. CDR3 in amino acids: CSANPGLAGRVQFF. In nucleotides, the CDR3 is TGCAGTGCTAACCCGGGACTAGCGGGACGGGTGCAGTTCTTC.

This clonotype was detected many times. The CDR3 is CASSQDKSGEAVNEKLFF. The CDR3 DNA reads as TGCGCCAGCAGCCAAGATAAATCGGGGGAGGCAGTTAATGAAAAACTGTTTTTT. The J gene is TRBJ1-4, the V gene TRBV4-3; D possibly corresponds to TRBD1 (5 bases). Germline V CDR1 and CDR2: LGHNA, YSLEER. Deletions cut 0 bases from V and 4 bases from J, with 18 bases between. This CDR3 has 18 residues.